This T cell receptor beta chain emerged from a study of T cells in Graves' hyperthyroidism and ophthalmopathy. Based on clinical symptoms, serum thyroxine and TRAb, thyroid ultrasound and orbital computed tomography, diagnoses were reached. With 0 bases removed from V and 1 base from J, the gap between germline ends came to 9 bases. The V gene's germline CDR1 is MNHNS and CDR2 SASEGT. This CDR3 has 15 residues. RNA transcripts were the template for amplifying TCR beta CDR3 regions. Researchers ran a first-round RT-PCR on the TCR CDR3 using the HTBI primer set. Each CDR3 protein gets one entry after TCRdb re-called the multiplex PCR reads with MiXCR. The data contain roughly 500,000 distinct CDR3 sequences, roughly 24% of them singletons.

The sample taken for sequencing was blood. This clonotype was obtained from a woman aged 30 to 39 with Graves' ophthalmopathy. The rearrangement links TRBV6-1 to TRBJ1-1; D is ambiguous. This chain's CDR3 is CASSEALRRNTEAFF. CDR3 coding DNA: TGTGCCAGCAGTGAAGCGCTTCGAAGGAACACTGAAGCTTTCTTT.